This TCR beta chain was identified in a study of blood T cell repertoires in COVID-19. Overall study context: Specimens from acute and convalescent COVID-19 originated in the United States, Italy and Spain. Sources were T cells, B-cell-depleted T cells, or PBMCs; the material itself was cDNA or gDNA.

From germline, CDR1 is KGHDR and CDR2 SFDVKD. This CDR3 contains 13 residues. The junction had 2 bases not matched to a gene; V was cut back by 6 bases and J by 5 bases. Per the original data handling: Amplifying reference gene primers gave estimates of nucleated cell counts. Clones were sequenced by immunoSEQ multiplex PCR, and TCRdb holds only the in-frame ones, with some missing. D and trimming were read from the DNA, whereas the V and J calls and clone size are those reported in that table. The sample consists of around 230,000 clones, about nine tenths of them appearing once. The rearrangement uses TRBV24-1 and TRBJ2-2, with 7 bases that match TRBD2. This clonotype was sampled from a man between 35 and 55 years old with acute or convalescent COVID-19. Source material: peripheral blood. The CDR3 sequence is CATSWGGTGELFF. In DNA, the CDR3 is TGTGCCACCAGTTGGGGGGGGACCGGGGAGCTGTTTTTT.